This entry is about one T cell receptor (beta chain). Its matching antigen is unknown. Expressed TCRB transcripts got sequenced, as all isolated RNA was reverse transcribed. TCRdb's table, derived via immunoSEQ multiplex PCR, lists solely in-frame clones and lacks some. Of 390,000 or so clones in the sample, around 13% are singletons; the top ten hold roughly 0.035%. Per germline, CDR1 SGHRS and CDR2 YFSETQ. V gave up 0 bases and J gave up 4 bases, with 6 bases separating them. The CDR3 length is 13 residues. Blood was collected once per donor into heparin, averaging about 120 mL. By way of CD45RO/CCR7/CD25/CD127/CD95/CD27, the CD4+ regulatory, stem cell-like memory, central memory and naive cells were sorted. The sample belongs to a study of beta chain features in type 1 diabetes. Study-level information: Age, gender and cell yields were alike across patients and healthy donors. Whole-study findings and limits: A closer apparent resemblance between naive, central memory and Treg TCRB repertoires was seen in patients than in healthy donors.

The gene calls are TRBV5-1 and TRBJ2-3; D unresolved. This sequence was found in a man between 25 and 39 years old in good health. Input material: naive CD4+ T cells from blood. CDR3 nucleotide sequence: TGCGCCAGCAGCTTGGCCTGGGCAGATACGCAGTATTTT. Its protein is CASSLAWADTQYF.